These 23 T cell receptor beta chains originate from one sample sequenced in a study of tumor-infiltrating lymphocytes in primary liver carcinoma. Priming with a constant-region primer yielded TCR beta cDNA from about 480 ng total RNA. A slightly modified ARM-PCR protocol with three nested multiplex PCR rounds produced these TCR beta libraries. Both of the initial two PCR rounds ran for about 11 cycles and employed TRBV1-TRBV30 forward primers alongside a C-beta reverse primer. TCRdb re-called the multiplex PCR reads with MiXCR, one entry per CDR3 protein. Of about 97,000 distinct CDR3 sequences listed, more than 65% were seen once; the top ten hold roughly 12%. Unsorted bulk tissue (roughly 18-32 mg) underwent RNA and DNA co-extraction. The sequenced material came from liver tumor tissue from sampling region 2. Subset described: tumor region T2, inferior pole. These receptors were obtained from a woman in her sixties with primary liver carcinoma and hepatitis B virus infection.

There are many counts of this clonotype. The rearrangement links TRBV6-1 to TRBJ2-5; 7 bases fit TRBD2. This CDR3 region has 14 residues. Germline loops: CDR1 MNHNS, CDR2 SASEGT. The V gene end was trimmed by 4 bases and the J gene end by 5 bases; junction bases not matched to a gene: 7. CDR3 sequence reads: CASSGFAGEETQYF. CDR3 nucleotide sequence: TGTGCCAGCAGTGGGTTTGCGGGGGAGGAGACCCAGTACTTC.

As concerns this clonotype: The junction shows a germline mismatch at one end, possibly a read error. This chain connects TRBV6-5 to TRBJ2-1; D assignment may be TRBD1 or TRBD2 (7 bases each). From germline, CDR1 is MNHEY and CDR2 SVGAGI. This CDR3 comprises 13 residues. The CDR3 loop reads CASQREGANEQFF. The CDR3 nucleotides read TGCGCCAGCCAAAGGGAGGGGGCTAATGAGCAGTTCTTC.

This chain links TRBV6-6 with TRBJ1-2; D not certain. CDR3 length: 17 residues. Germline CDR1 and CDR2: MNHNY and SVGAGI (reference sequence). CDR3 coding DNA: TGTGTCGGCAGTTATCCCCCCCTCGAACAGAGAAACTATGGCTACACCTTC. It encodes CVGSYPPLEQRNYGYTF.

As concerns this clonotype: A much larger clone differs from this one at a single base, so this may be a read error. V usage is TRBV30 and J usage is TRBJ2-5; TRBD1 matches at 8 bases. This CDR3 has 14 residues. J was trimmed by 2 bases and V by 5 bases; bases with no gene match: 7. The germline CDR1 and CDR2 sequences are GTSNPN and SVGIG (reference sequence). In nucleotides, the CDR3 is TGTGCCTGGGAGAGGACAGGGCTTCAAGAGACCCAGTACTTC. It is translated as CAWERTGLQETQYF.

Turning to this clonotype: One end of the junction does not line up with germline, which may come from a read error. The rearrangement links TRBV11-2 to TRBJ2-3; D is perhaps TRBD2 (6 bases). The CDR3 is 15 amino acids. Germline V gives CDR1 SGHAT, CDR2 FQNNGV. This CDR3 reads CAGSPRLVGPDTQYF. The CDR3, as DNA: TGTGCCGGCAGCCCTAGACTAGTGGGCCCAGATACGCAGTATTTT. The whole variable domain, remainder taken from reference TRBV11-2 and TRBJ2-3, is EAGVAQSPRYKIIEKRQSVAFWCNPISGHATLYWYQQILGQGPKLLIQFQNNGVVDDSQLPKDRFSAERLKGVDSTLKIQPAKLEDSAVYLCAGSPRLVGPDTQYFGPGTRLTVL.

The rearrangement joins TRBV19 to TRBJ1-2, with 7 bases that match TRBD1. V trimming: 5 bases; J trimming: 5 bases; junction bases outside the gene matches: 11. The CDR3 extends over 15 amino acids. Per germline, CDR1 LNHDA and CDR2 SQIVND (reference sequence). The DNA for the CDR3 is TGTGCCAGTAGTCCGCCGACAGGGCTACTTTATGGCTACACCTTC. It encodes CASSPPTGLLYGYTF.

Notes on this clonotype: One junction end does not reproduce the germline sequence, and a read error may be involved. The gene calls are TRBV29-1 and TRBJ2-3; TRBD1 or TRBD2 may be the D gene (5 bases each). Germline V lookup: CDR1 SQVTM, CDR2 ANQGSEA. The CDR3 is 14 amino acids. CDR3 protein: CSVGYGTLTDTQYF. The CDR3 nucleotides are TGTAGCGTTGGGTACGGGACCCTCACAGATACGCAGTATTTT.

In the case of this clonotype: The junction departs from germline at one end; a sequencing error may be responsible. The J gene is TRBJ2-3, the V gene TRBV6-1; D is possibly TRBD2 (6 bases). This CDR3 comprises 15 residues. Looked up from germline, CDR1 is MNHNS and CDR2 is SASEGT. The CDR3 sequence is CASSLLVGGTDTQYF. The CDR3, as DNA: TGTGCCAGCAGCCTCCTAGTGGGAGGTACAGATACGCAATATTTT.

At least ten counts were recorded for this clonotype. The V call is TRBV5-1, the J call TRBJ2-1; 11 bases are shared with TRBD1. J lost 15 bases, V lost 1 base, and 15 bases had no gene match. CDR1 is SGHRS and CDR2 is YFSETQ in the germline V gene. The CDR3 is made up of 16 amino acids. CDR3 DNA: TGCGCCAGCAGCTTGCTCTTCGGGACAGGGGGAGCCGCGGTGTTCTTC. It yields the protein CASSLLFGTGGAAVFF. Together with reference TRBV5-1 and TRBJ2-1, the CDR3 gives the full variable domain: KAGVTQTPRYLIKTRGQQVTLSCSPISGHRSVSWYQQTPGQGLQFLFEYFSETQRNKGNFPGRFSGRQFSNSRSEMNVSTLELGDSALYLCASSLLFGTGGAAVFFGPGTRLTVL.

The table lists this clonotype with many counts. V is TRBV29-1 and J is TRBJ2-3; TRBD2 matches at 9 bases. The germline CDR1 and CDR2 sequences are SQVTM and ANQGSEA. CDR3 length: 17 amino acids. The J segment lost 1 base and the V segment lost 0 bases, leaving 8 bases of the junction unmatched. CDR3 bases: TGCAGCGTTGAAGATCGGCGGGAGGGAGGCGGCACAGATACGCAGTATTTT. Translation gives CSVEDRREGGGTDTQYF.

Note on this clonotype: Since the CDR3 does not end with the conserved phenylalanine or tryptophan, this likely comes from a read error. The chain joins TRBV6-6 to TRBJ2-4; 8 positions match TRBD2. The V gene's germline CDR1 is MNHNY and CDR2 SVGAGI (reference sequence). J lost 0 bases, V lost 7 bases, and 8 bases had no gene match. This CDR3 spans 16 amino acids. CDR3 protein: CASKKGLVGAKNIQYL. CDR3 nucleotides: TGTGCCAGCAAAAAGGGACTAGTGGGAGCCAAAAACATTCAGTACTTA.

This clonotype has only a few counts. Given a much more abundant clone one base away, this may be a read error. The CDR3 region has the DNA TGTGCCAGCAGCTTAGAACTAGCGACCTCCTCCTACAAAGAGCAGTTCTTC. Translating gives CASSLELATSSYKEQFF. The J gene is TRBJ2-1, the V gene TRBV11-1; the match to TRBD2 covers 7 bases. CDR3 size: 17 residues. The germline V gene has CDR1 SGHAT and CDR2 FQDESV (reference sequence).

A word on this clonotype: Being one base from a much bigger clone, this may be a read error. The genes are TRBV28 and TRBJ2-1, with D possibly being TRBD1 (6 bases). Trimming stripped 7 bases from V and 6 bases from J, with 22 bases between. Germline CDR1 reads MDHEN; CDR2 reads SYDVKM. The CDR3 length is 16 residues. The CDR3, as DNA: TGTGCCAGCATTTTCAGGGGTCGGGCGACGGGCAATGAGCAGTTCTTC. Encoded protein: CASIFRGRATGNEQFF.

Note on this clonotype: A read error may produce the germline difference seen at one junction end. The chain uses TRBV12-3 or TRBV12-4 and TRBJ2-3, with 10 nucleotides matching TRBD2. This CDR3 has 17 residues. The CDR3 coding sequence is TGTGCCTGCAGTCTCCGGACTAGCGGAGCAGTCACAGATACGCACTATTTT. It yields the protein CACSLRTSGAVTDTHYF.

About this clonotype itself: One junction end does not reproduce the germline sequence, and a read error may be involved. The chain recombines TRBV11-2 with TRBJ2-1, with D perhaps matching TRBD2 (5 bases). Germline values: CDR1 SGHAT, CDR2 FQNNGV. This CDR3 region has 14 residues. CDR3 in amino acids: CASSPDSMYREQLF. CDR3 DNA: TGTGCCAGCAGTCCTGACTCGATGTATAGGGAGCAGTTATTC.

A remark on this clonotype: This clone may be a read error of a much larger clone one base away. The chain couples TRBV12-3 or TRBV12-4 to TRBJ2-3, with D perhaps being TRBD1 or TRBD2 (6 bases each). The CDR3 consists of 17 residues. The CDR3 region has the DNA TGTGCCAGCAGTTTGGGGGGCTCCGGGACTGGATTAGATATGCAGTATTTT. Its protein is CASSLGGSGTGLDMQYF.

A single count supports this clonotype. One base away lies a much larger clone, so this may be a sequencing read error. The chain uses TRBV28 and TRBJ2-7; possibly TRBD1 for D (6 bases). This CDR3 spans 15 amino acids. Germline V gene lookup returns CDR1 MDHEN and CDR2 SYDVKM. The CDR3 bases are TGTGCCCGCAGGTTGCTCGGAGCAGGGGTAAATGAGCAGTACTTC. Its translation: CARRLLGAGVNEQYF.

This clonotype was seen a single time. Possible read error: a much larger clone is one base away. The chain carries TRBV10-3 and TRBJ2-7; perhaps D is TRBD1 or TRBD2 (6 bases each). Germline V lookup: CDR1 ENHRY, CDR2 SYGVKD. The V end was cut by 2 bases, the J end by 6 bases, with 14 bases between. This CDR3 has 14 residues. The CDR3 is CAISEPRGLGEQYF. The DNA for the CDR3 is TGTGCCATCAGTGAGCCCCGGGGGCTAGGCGAGCAGTACTTC.

This clonotype was seen more than once but under ten times. At one of its ends the junction is not consistent with the germline gene, which may arise from a read error. This chain joins TRBV7-9 and TRBJ1-4, with D possibly being TRBD1 (6 bases). Germline V gene sequence: CDR1 SEHNR, CDR2 FQNEAQ (reference sequence). This CDR3 contains 18 residues. The CDR3 reads CASNLSAEQGTTSEKLFF. The CDR3, as DNA: TGTGCCAGCAACTTATCCGCGGAACAGGGAACAACTAGTGAAAAACTGTTTTTT.

To note about this clonotype: Possible read error: a much larger clone is one base away. The rearrangement links TRBV28 to TRBJ1-5, with D unclear. The CDR3 has 15 amino acids. The V end was cut by 7 bases, the J end by 1 base, with 14 bases between. Germline CDR1 reads MDHEN; CDR2 reads SYDVKM. The CDR3 nucleotides read TGTGCCAGCATGGGTGATGGCTGGAGCAATCAGCCCCAGCATTTT. Protein: CASMGDGWSNQPQHF.

Details on this clonotype: Possible read error: a much larger clone is one base away. The chain uses TRBV28 and TRBJ2-1; TRBD1 might be the D (6 bases). The CDR3 runs 15 residues. The V gene lost 6 bases and the J gene lost 3 bases, with 15 bases spanning the gap. Germline assignment: CDR1 MDHEN and CDR2 SYDVKM. CDR3 DNA sequence: TGTGCCAGCAGCCCCGCCAGGGGAATCTACAATGAGCAGTTCTTC. Residues: CASSPARGIYNEQFF. Full variable domain (remainder filled in from reference TRBV28 and TRBJ2-1): DVKVTQSSRYLVKRTGEKVFLECVQDMDHENMFWYRQDPGLGLRLIYFSYDVKMKEKGDIPEGYSVSREKKERFSLILESASTNQTSMYLCASSPARGIYNEQFFGPGTRLTVL.

This clonotype was observed a few times. This may be a read error: a much more frequent sequence differs by one nucleotide. The chain is built from TRBV13 and TRBJ2-3, with 9 bases aligning to TRBD1. From germline, CDR1 is PRHDT and CDR2 FYEKMQ (reference sequence). The CDR3 contains 14 residues. The CDR3 DNA follows: TGTGCCAGCAGCTCGGGACAGGGCACAGTTACGCAGTATTTT. Translating gives CASSSGQGTVTQYF. Filled out from reference TRBV13 and TRBJ2-3, the complete variable domain reads AAGVIQSPRHLIKEKRETATLKCYPIPRHDTVYWYQQGPGQDPQFLISFYEKMQSDKGSIPDRFSAQQFSDYHSELNMSSLELGDSALYFCASSSGQGTVTQYFGPGTRLTVL.

This clonotype was seen many times. This chain links TRBV5-1 with TRBJ2-7; tentative D call: TRBD1 (5 bases). Per germline, CDR1 SGHRS and CDR2 YFSETQ. V was cut by 0 bases and J by 7 bases, with 5 bases left in between. The CDR3 has 11 residues. The CDR3 spells CASSLDREQYF. The CDR3, as DNA: TGCGCCAGCAGCTTGGACAGGGAGCAGTACTTC.